The T cell receptor (beta chain) described here comes from a study of PD-L1 blockade in urothelial cancer. Profiled with immunoSEQ multiplex PCR; TCRdb holds only in-frame clones, not every one. The sample lists about 82,000 clones; 82% were seen once. This clone appeared once. The CDR3 contains 15 residues. V gave up 1 base and J gave up 6 bases; unmatched junction bases: 4. Germline CDR1 reads SEHNR; CDR2 reads FQNEAQ (reference sequence). The material sequenced was PBMCs, taken around atezolizumab (anti-PD-L1) treatment. The chain is built from TRBV7-9 and TRBJ1-5, with 9 positions matching TRBD1. The receptor was isolated from a man in his 70s with urothelial cancer. As DNA, the CDR3 is TGTGCCAGCAGCTTAGAAACAGGGGGCCCTCAGCCCCAGCATTTT. Its protein is CASSLETGGPQPQHF.